Sequencing of this T cell receptor beta chain was carried out in a study of T cell responses to AZD1222 COVID-19 vaccine. V lost 1 base and J lost 3; bases outside the gene matches: 4. The V gene's germline CDR1 is SGHTA and CDR2 FQGNSA. This CDR3 is built from 15 residues. TCRdb keeps only in-frame clones here, not all; method: immunoSEQ multiplex PCR. The data contain about 120,000 clones, 80% to 90% of them seen just once; the ten biggest clones take up roughly 7%. The V call is TRBV7-2, the J call TRBJ2-5, with TRBD1 matching 8 bases. The sequences come from peripheral blood, collected 28 days after the second AZD1222 dose. The sequence derives from an adult who received the AZD1222 COVID-19 vaccine. CDR3 in amino acids: CASSLEGTGEETQYF. The CDR3 nucleotides are TGTGCCAGCAGCTTAGAGGGGACAGGAGAAGAGACCCAGTACTTC.